This is a list of T cell receptor beta chains from one sample in a study of cytomegalovirus exposure and HLA in healthy donors. Produced via immunoSEQ multiplex PCR; TCRdb's table is partial and in-frame only. The repertoire has some 160,000 clones, around three quarters of them found once; the top ten carry 1.5% to 1.7%. Input material: PBMCs. The receptors come from a man aged 35-49 years in good health and CMV-seronegative. Each CDR3 is given with its conserved first and last residue. The D gene is left open where the match is weak. Clone size is stated in some rows and not others, as once, few, many or a class when expanded.

abundance	d_gene	v_gene	j_gene	CDR3aa	CDR3nt
.	.	TRBV9	TRBJ1-3	CASSPSSNTIYF	TGTGCCAGCAGTCCCTCCTCGAACACCATATATTTT
.	.	TRBV18	TRBJ1-5	CASSPSTGHGQPQHF	TGTGCCAGCTCACCCTCGACAGGCCATGGCCAGCCCCAGCATTTT
.	.	TRBV25-1	TRBJ1-1	CASSESAAGVAFF	TGTGCCAGCAGTGAATCTGCGGCAGGGGTAGCTTTCTTT
once	.	TRBV28	TRBJ2-7	CASSIVSYEQYF	TGTGCCAGCAGTATTGTATCCTACGAGCAGTACTTC
.	TRBD2	TRBV7-8	TRBJ2-3	CASSSRLAGTSTDTQYF	TGTGCCAGCAGCTCGAGACTAGCGGGGACTAGCACAGATACGCAGTATTTT
.	.	TRBV27	TRBJ1-3	CYYVGGGSGNTIYF	TGCTATTATGTTGGGGGGGGCTCGGGAAACACCATATATTTT
.	.	TRBV19	TRBJ1-4	CASSTDRRNEKLFF	TGTGCCAGTAGTACGGACAGACGAAATGAAAAACTGTTTTTT
.	TRBD2	TRBV9	TRBJ2-1	CASSVAPSGSYYNEQFF	TGTGCCAGCAGCGTAGCCCCCAGCGGGAGTTACTACAATGAGCAGTTCTTC
.	TRBD1	TRBV13	TRBJ1-2	CASSPETGANYGYTF	TGTGCCAGCAGCCCAGAGACAGGGGCTAACTATGGCTACACCTTC
.	TRBD2	TRBV10-1	TRBJ2-3	CASSESLADYTDTQYF	TGCGCCAGCAGTGAGTCGCTAGCGGACTACACAGATACGCAGTATTTT
once	.	TRBV7-9	TRBJ2-5	CASSLGQGLLETQYF	TGTGCCAGCAGCTTAGGGCAGGGGTTGTTGGAGACCCAGTACTTC
.	TRBD1	TRBV7-8	TRBJ2-1	CASSLALWVRGMNEQFF	TGTGCCAGCAGCTTAGCTTTATGGGTCAGGGGGATGAATGAGCAGTTCTTC
.	TRBD1	TRBV4-1	TRBJ1-4	CASSHVGQDLNEKLFF	TGCGCCAGCAGCCATGTGGGACAGGACCTTAATGAAAAACTGTTTTTT
.	.	TRBV19	TRBJ2-3	CASSMGSLGAGDTQYF	TGTGCCAGTAGTATGGGGTCGTTGGGGGCCGGTGATACGCAGTATTTT
.	.	TRBV28	TRBJ2-2	CASTLSGELFF	TGTGCCAGCACCCTCTCCGGGGAGCTGTTTTTT
.	TRBD1	TRBV29-1	TRBJ2-7	CSVSGTGITYEQYF	TGCAGCGTGTCCGGGACAGGGATTACCTACGAGCAGTACTTC
.	.	TRBV7-3	TRBJ2-7	CASSLSYHRSYEQYF	TGTGCCAGCAGCTTAAGTTATCACAGGAGCTACGAGCAGTACTTC
.	TRBD2	TRBV2	TRBJ2-1	CASEREISNEQFF	TGTGCCAGCGAGCGGGAGATCAGCAATGAGCAGTTCTTC
once	TRBD2	TRBV5-6	TRBJ2-7	CASSFPGLGSEQYF	TGTGCCAGCAGCTTCCCGGGACTAGGAAGCGAGCAGTACTTC
once	.	TRBV7-9	TRBJ1-5	CSSSLSGNQPQHF	TGTTCCAGCAGCTTATCCGGCAATCAGCCCCAGCATTTT
.	.	TRBV5-4	TRBJ2-7	CASSLDPGAYEQYF	TGTGCCAGCAGCTTGGATCCGGGAGCCTACGAGCAGTACTTC
.	TRBD1	TRBV5-4	TRBJ2-2	CASSPGQGFTGELFF	TGTGCCAGCAGCCCGGGACAGGGTTTCACCGGGGAGCTGTTTTTT
.	.	TRBV28	TRBJ2-7	CASSWGTPYEQYF	TGTGCCAGCAGTTGGGGGACACCCTACGAGCAGTACTTC
.	TRBD1	TRBV27	TRBJ2-3	CASSPRGTGSPGGTQYF	TGTGCCAGCAGTCCAAGGGGGACAGGGTCTCCTGGAGGTACGCAGTATTTT
.	.	TRBV27	TRBJ1-5	CASSFTAVQPQHF	TGTGCCAGCAGTTTTACCGCGGTTCAGCCCCAGCATTTT
once	.	TRBV6-5	TRBJ1-2	CASAGGAYGYTF	TGTGCCAGCGCAGGAGGAGCCTATGGCTACACCTTC
.	TRBD2	TRBV7-9	TRBJ2-3	CSSSPRWGGSTADTQYF	TGTTCCAGCAGCCCTCGCTGGGGCGGGAGTACGGCAGATACGCAGTATTTT
few	TRBD2	TRBV5-4	TRBJ2-3	CASRIAGGSTDTQYF	TGTGCCAGCAGAATAGCGGGAGGAAGCACAGATACGCAGTATTTT
.	.	TRBV6-1	TRBJ2-7	CASRVGTASSYEQYF	TGTGCCAGCAGGGTCGGAACGGCTAGCTCCTACGAGCAGTACTTC